This paragraph reports one T cell receptor beta chain. Its binding antigen is unknown. No much larger clone exists at a distance of one base, and base qualities are not known. Its CDR3 holds 16 amino acids, cysteine through phenylalanine. The only DNA kept is the CDR3, 48 bases in frame from the first base. The germline V gene sets CDR1 to SGHTA and CDR2 to FQGNSA. From V the trimming removes 5 bases and from J it removes 0 bases, while the gene matches leave 9 bases of the junction unaccounted for. This record belongs to a study of T cells in narcolepsy (dated by TCRdb to the late 2010s). Looking at the study overall: The study enrolled patients with narcolepsy type 1 or type 2 (NT1, NT2) together with healthy control donors. The study sought autoreactive T cells targeting hypocretin neuron self-antigens (hypocretin, TRIB2) in narcolepsy patients, using TCR Vbeta sequencing to track clonotypes in blood and CSF. General findings and caveats noted by the study authors: Autoreactive clonotypes were reported to be detected serially in the blood of the same patients and of different patients, but not in the blood of healthy controls. Plots that compared CSF and blood CD4+ T cell clonotypes from the same patient highlighted HCRT-specific and TRIB2-specific autoreactive clonotypes. Patients and controls had comparable numbers of sequenced blood memory CD4+ clonotypes, averaging about 39,000 and 35,000, respectively. No sequences matching autoreactive T cell clones were contained in some blood memory CD4+ repertoires from patients and controls.

The library was obtained by the immunoSEQ multiplex PCR assay. TCRdb retrieved this table from immuneACCESS and kept in-frame rearrangements only. Not all clones are present; in checked studies, unresolved V genes account for under half, and no reason is known for the remainder. The sample contains roughly 34,000 clones, about four fifths of them found a single time. The ten largest clonotypes hold over 0.95% of the sample. For TCR Vbeta sequencing, memory CD4+ T cells were sorted ex vivo from the peripheral blood of both healthy controls and narcolepsy patients. The specimen was CD45RA- memory CD4+ T cells from PBMCs. The label giving this sample's cell subset or site can be read as: memory T cells sorted ex vivo from peripheral blood. The chain uses TRBV7-2 and TRBJ1-1, with 7 junctional bases fitting TRBD1. This receptor was identified in a human donor with narcolepsy. In nucleotide form, the sequence is TGTGCCAGCAGCCCCCAGGGGGGGCACTTGAACACTGAAGCTTTCTTT. Translated, this is CASSPQGGHLNTEAFF. When the CDR3 is completed using the reference TRBV7-2 and TRBJ1-1 genes on either side, the full variable domain is GAGVSQSPSNKVTEKGKDVELRCDPISGHTALYWYRQSLGQGLEFLIYFQGNSAPDKSGLPSDRFSAERTGGSVSTLTIQRTQQEDSAVYLCASSPQGGHLNTEAFFGQGTRLTVV.